The rows below give T cell receptor beta chains drawn from one sample of a study of blood T cell repertoires in COVID-19. Clones were sequenced by immunoSEQ multiplex PCR, and TCRdb holds only the in-frame ones, with some missing. The repertoire holds 150,000 to 200,000 clones, with 60% to 80% as singletons. Sequenced: peripheral blood. Receptors were obtained from a man between 60 and 70 years old with active or convalescent COVID-19. The CDR3 runs from the conserved cysteine through the conserved F or W. Each record gives: V gene, D gene, clone size, J gene, CDR3 DNA, CDR3 protein. A D gene is named only where the DNA matches it firmly. Rows give clone size only sometimes, using once, few, many, or a class for an expanded clone.

TRBV10-1,-,once,TRBJ2-1,TGCGCCAGCAGTGGTAGAAAGCCTTCTAGTACAGTCAATGGGGGGATCGATGAGCAGTTCTTC,CASSGRKPSSTVNGGIDEQFF
TRBV6-2/TRBV6-3,TRBD1,-,TRBJ1-1,TGTGCCAGCAGTTACAGGGACAGGACGGGCACTGAAGCTTTCTTT,CASSYRDRTGTEAFF
TRBV5-6,TRBD2,-,TRBJ2-3,TGTGCCAGCACCAACTGGGGGGGAAGCACAGATACGCAGTATTTT,CASTNWGGSTDTQYF
TRBV9,TRBD2,-,TRBJ2-2,TGTGCCAGCAGCGTAGATGGGGCTAGCGGGCTCGGGGAGCTGTTTTTT,CASSVDGASGLGELFF
TRBV2,-,-,TRBJ2-2,TGTGCCAGCACCCGACTATCGAACACCGGGGAGCTGTTTTTT,CASTRLSNTGELFF
TRBV5-1,-,-,TRBJ2-7,TGCGCCAGCAGCTGGACCGGGACCTACGAGCAGTACTTC,CASSWTGTYEQYF
TRBV19,TRBD1,-,TRBJ2-2,TGTGCCAGTAGTACGGGACAGTACACCGGGGAGCTGTTTTTT,CASSTGQYTGELFF
TRBV29-1,-,-,TRBJ1-5,TGCAGCGTTGAATCCGGGTTCGGCAATCAGCCCCAGCATTTT,CSVESGFGNQPQHF
TRBV19,TRBD1,few,TRBJ1-5,TGTGCCAGTAGTATCCAGACCGGGACAGGGGTTCAGCCCCAGCATTTT,CASSIQTGTGVQPQHF
TRBV27,TRBD1,-,TRBJ2-7,TGTGCCAGCAGTCTCGACCGGGACAGGGTCCCGTACTTC,CASSLDRDRVPYF
TRBV12-3/TRBV12-4,-,few,TRBJ2-5,TGTGCCAGCAGTTTCAGGGAGACCCAGTACTTC,CASSFRETQYF